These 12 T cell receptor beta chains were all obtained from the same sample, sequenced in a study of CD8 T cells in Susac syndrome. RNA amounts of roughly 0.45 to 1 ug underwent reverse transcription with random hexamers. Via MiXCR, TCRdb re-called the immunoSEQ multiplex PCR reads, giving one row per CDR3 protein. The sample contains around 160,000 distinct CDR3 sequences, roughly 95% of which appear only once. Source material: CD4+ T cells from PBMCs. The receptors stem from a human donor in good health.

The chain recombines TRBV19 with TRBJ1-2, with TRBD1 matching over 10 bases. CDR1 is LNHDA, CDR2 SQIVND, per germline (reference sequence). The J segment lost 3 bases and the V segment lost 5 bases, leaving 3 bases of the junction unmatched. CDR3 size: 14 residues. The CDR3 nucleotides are TGTGCCAGTAGTGAGGGACAGGGGTACTATGGCTACACCTTC. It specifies CASSEGQGYYGYTF.

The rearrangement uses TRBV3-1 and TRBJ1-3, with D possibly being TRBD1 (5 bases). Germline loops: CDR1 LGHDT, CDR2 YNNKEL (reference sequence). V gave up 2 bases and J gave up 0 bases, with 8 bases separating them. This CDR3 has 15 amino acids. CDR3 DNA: TGTGCCAGCAGCCAACAGGGAGACTCTGGAAACACCATATATTTT. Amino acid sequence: CASSQQGDSGNTIYF.

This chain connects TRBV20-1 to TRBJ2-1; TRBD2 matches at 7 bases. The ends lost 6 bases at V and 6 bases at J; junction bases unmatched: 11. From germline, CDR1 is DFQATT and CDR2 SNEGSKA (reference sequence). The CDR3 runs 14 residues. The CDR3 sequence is CSAPSASGSNEQFF. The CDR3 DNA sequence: TGCAGTGCCCCCTCGGCTAGCGGATCCAATGAGCAGTTCTTC.

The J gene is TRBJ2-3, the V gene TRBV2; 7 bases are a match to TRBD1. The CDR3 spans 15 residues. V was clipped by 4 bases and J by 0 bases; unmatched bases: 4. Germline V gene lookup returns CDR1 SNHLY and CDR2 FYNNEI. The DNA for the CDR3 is TGTGCCAGCAGTGGGGACAGACCTAGCACAGATACGCAGTATTTT. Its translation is CASSGDRPSTDTQYF.

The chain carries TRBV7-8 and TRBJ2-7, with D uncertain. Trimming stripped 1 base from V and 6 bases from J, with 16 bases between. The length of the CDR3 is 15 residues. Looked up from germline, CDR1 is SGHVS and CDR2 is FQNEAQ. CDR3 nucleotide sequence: TGTGCCAGCAGCTTAGTCGGGTCAGGCCCATTCGAGCAGTACTTC. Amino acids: CASSLVGSGPFEQYF.

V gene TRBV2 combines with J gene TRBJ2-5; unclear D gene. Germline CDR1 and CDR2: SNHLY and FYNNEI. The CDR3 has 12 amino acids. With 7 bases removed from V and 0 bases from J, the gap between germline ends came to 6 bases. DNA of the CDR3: TGTGCCAGCAATCTGAACCAAGAGACCCAGTACTTC. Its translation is CASNLNQETQYF.

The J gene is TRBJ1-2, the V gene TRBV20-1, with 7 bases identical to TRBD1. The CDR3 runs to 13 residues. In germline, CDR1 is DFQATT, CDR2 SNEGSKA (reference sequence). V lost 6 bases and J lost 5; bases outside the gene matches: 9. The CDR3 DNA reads TGCAGTGCCAAACAGGGGATGGGGTATGGCTACACCTTC. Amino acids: CSAKQGMGYGYTF.

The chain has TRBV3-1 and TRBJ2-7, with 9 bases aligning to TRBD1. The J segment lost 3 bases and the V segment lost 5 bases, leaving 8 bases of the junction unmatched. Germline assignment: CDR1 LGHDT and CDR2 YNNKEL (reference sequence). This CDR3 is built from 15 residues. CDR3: CASSRPGQGFYEQYF. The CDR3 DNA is TGTGCCAGCAGCAGACCGGGACAGGGATTCTACGAGCAGTACTTC.

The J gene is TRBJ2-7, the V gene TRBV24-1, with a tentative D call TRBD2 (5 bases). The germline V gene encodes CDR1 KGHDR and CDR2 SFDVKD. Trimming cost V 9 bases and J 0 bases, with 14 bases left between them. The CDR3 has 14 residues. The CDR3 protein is CATPSSGSSYEQYF. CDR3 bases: TGTGCCACCCCATCGTCTGGGAGCTCCTACGAGCAGTACTTC.

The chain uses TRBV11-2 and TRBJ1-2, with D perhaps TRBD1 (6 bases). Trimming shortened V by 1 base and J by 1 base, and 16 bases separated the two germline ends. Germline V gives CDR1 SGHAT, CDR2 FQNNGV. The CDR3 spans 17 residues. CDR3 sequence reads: CASSLGMGAAHNYGYTF. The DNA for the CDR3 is TGTGCCAGCAGCTTAGGAATGGGGGCGGCCCATAACTATGGCTACACCTTC.

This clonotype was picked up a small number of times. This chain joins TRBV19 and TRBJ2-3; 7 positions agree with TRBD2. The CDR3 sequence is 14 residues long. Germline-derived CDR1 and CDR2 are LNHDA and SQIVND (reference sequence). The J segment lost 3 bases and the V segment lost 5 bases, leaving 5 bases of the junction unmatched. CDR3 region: CASSFGEGTDTQYF. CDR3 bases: TGTGCCAGTAGTTTCGGGGAGGGGACAGATACGCAGTATTTT.

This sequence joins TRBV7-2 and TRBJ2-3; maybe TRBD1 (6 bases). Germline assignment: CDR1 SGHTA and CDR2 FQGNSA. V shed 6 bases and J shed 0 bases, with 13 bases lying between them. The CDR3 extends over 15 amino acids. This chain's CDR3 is CASRPPGTSTDTQYF. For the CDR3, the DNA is TGTGCCAGCAGACCCCCCGGGACAAGCACAGATACGCAGTATTTT.